The 17 T cell receptor beta chains below all came from one sample that was sequenced in a study of T cells in Graves' hyperthyroidism and ophthalmopathy. RNA transcripts were the template for amplifying TCR beta CDR3 regions. The study used the HTBI primer set for a first-round RT-PCR of the TCR CDR3. MiXCR, run by TCRdb on the multiplex PCR reads, gives a single entry per CDR3 protein. The repertoire holds about 640,000 distinct CDR3 sequences, with roughly 15% as singletons. The sequencing input was blood. The receptor set was obtained from a woman between 50 and 59 years old with Graves' ophthalmopathy.

For this clonotype: Compared with germline, one end of the junction differs, possibly owing to a read error. V gene TRBV4-3 combines with J gene TRBJ2-1; 8 nucleotides line up with TRBD2. This CDR3 contains 16 residues. Germline CDR1 is LGHNA and CDR2 is YSLEER. CDR3 residues: CPSSQDLAGGRNEQFF. The CDR3 DNA reads TGCCCCAGCAGCCAAGATCTGGCGGGAGGTCGGAATGAGCAGTTCTTC.

The CDR3 reads CATSGAGAAYNEQFF. DNA of the CDR3: TGTGCCACCAGTGGAGCGGGAGCGGCGTACAATGAGCAGTTCTTC. This chain connects TRBV24-1 to TRBJ2-1; 8 nucleotides line up with TRBD2. CDR1 is KGHDR, CDR2 SFDVKD, per germline. After removal of 5 bases from V and 4 bases from J, the junction contained 6 bases not matched to a gene. This CDR3 comprises 15 residues.

This clonotype was detected many times. The genes are TRBV6-2 or TRBV6-3 and TRBJ1-1; weak D call: TRBD1 (6 bases). Germline V gene data show CDR1 as MNHEY and CDR2 as SVGEGT. V gave up 2 bases and J gave up 7 bases, with 14 bases separating them. CDR3 size: 14 residues. The CDR3 bases are TGTGCCAGCAGTTACCTCATGGGGGCGAGTGAAGCTTTCTTT. Protein: CASSYLMGASEAFF.

This chain connects TRBV2 to TRBJ2-4, with a possible D match to TRBD2 (6 bases). This CDR3 region has 17 residues. V gave up 3 bases and J gave up 3 bases, with 18 bases separating them. Germline values: CDR1 SNHLY, CDR2 FYNNEI. CDR3 residues: CASSEGMTRLNKNIQYF. The DNA of the CDR3 is TGTGCCAGCAGTGAGGGCATGACTAGGCTAAACAAAAACATTCAGTACTTC.

The chain uses TRBV29-1 and TRBJ1-2; no clear D. V lost 5 bases and J 6 bases, leaving 10 bases between the germline ends. Germline CDR1 SQVTM, CDR2 ANQGSEA. The CDR3 length is 11 residues. The chain's CDR3 is CSVTRLDGYTF. The CDR3, as DNA: TGCAGCGTTACGCGACTGGATGGCTACACCTTC.

This clonotype was detected many times. The genes are TRBV28 and TRBJ2-4, with unresolved D. The length of the CDR3 is 14 residues. Germline V gives CDR1 MDHEN, CDR2 SYDVKM. Trimming shortened V by 5 bases and J by 4 bases, and 12 bases separated the two germline ends. CDR3 amino acids: CASSPPRLKNIQYF. Here the CDR3 DNA reads TGTGCCAGCAGTCCCCCTAGGCTTAAAAACATTCAGTACTTC.

This clonotype was observed many times. V is TRBV7-2 and J is TRBJ2-1, with unresolved D. Per the germline V gene, CDR1 is SGHTA and CDR2 is FQGNSA. Trimming cost V 5 bases and J 13 bases, with 18 bases left between them. The CDR3 contains 13 residues. CDR3 bases: TGTGCCAGCAGCCCCCCAAAGGACCTGGGACAGTTCTTC. Translating it yields CASSPPKDLGQFF.

Ten or more counts support this clonotype. V usage is TRBV5-1 and J usage is TRBJ2-2; TRBD1 matches 8 bases. Per germline, CDR1 SGHRS and CDR2 YFSETQ. Unmatched junction bases numbered 0, after V lost 0 bases and J lost 5 bases. The CDR3 is 14 residues long. CDR3: CASSLGQGTGELFF. The CDR3 region has the DNA TGCGCCAGCAGCTTGGGACAGGGGACCGGGGAGCTGTTTTTT.

This clonotype was recorded at least ten times. The chain uses TRBV7-9 and TRBJ2-1; 9 nucleotides line up with TRBD2. The CDR3 has 16 residues. Germline loops: CDR1 SEHNR, CDR2 FQNEAQ (reference sequence). V shed 2 bases and J 2 bases; nucleotides not matched to a gene: 4. The CDR3 loop is CASSLRRLAAYNEQFF. In DNA form, the CDR3 reads TGTGCCAGCAGCTTACGTCGACTAGCGGCCTACAATGAGCAGTTCTTC.

This clonotype has at least ten counts. This chain connects TRBV4-3 to TRBJ2-5, with unresolved D. V was shortened by 1 base and J by 2 bases, with 8 bases between the two germline ends. The CDR3 spans 14 residues. Germline V gene sequence: CDR1 LGHNA, CDR2 YSLEER. The CDR3 here is CASSQGSKQETQYF. CDR3 in DNA: TGCGCCAGCAGCCAAGGTAGCAAGCAAGAGACCCAGTACTTC.

This clonotype was counted between two and nine times. V and J are TRBV24-1 and TRBJ2-1, with D possibly being TRBD2 (5 bases). The CDR3 totals 11 residues. Deletions cut 9 bases from V and 4 bases from J, with 6 bases between. Per the germline V gene, CDR1 is KGHDR and CDR2 is SFDVKD. The CDR3 spells CATSGYNEQFF. CDR3 coding DNA: TGTGCCACCTCGGGGTACAATGAGCAGTTCTTC.

The gene calls are TRBV19 and TRBJ2-3; a possible D gene is TRBD2 (6 bases). The germline CDR1 and CDR2 sequences are LNHDA and SQIVND (reference sequence). V was pared by 1 base and J by 2 bases, with 16 bases between. This CDR3 has 17 residues. The CDR3 reads CASSIGAGTGHTDTQYF. CDR3 nucleotides: TGTGCCAGTAGTATAGGGGCCGGGACTGGGCACACAGATACGCAGTATTTT.

This clonotype was observed a few times. This chain uses TRBV12-3 or TRBV12-4 with TRBJ2-3; D is possibly TRBD1 (6 bases). This CDR3 spans 14 amino acids. Trimming cost V 7 bases and J 3 bases, with 14 bases left between them. The CDR3 sequence: CASNFGRGTDTQYF. The CDR3, as DNA: TGTGCCAGCAATTTTGGCAGGGGAACAGATACGCAGTATTTT.

At least ten counts were recorded for this clonotype. This chain connects TRBV19 to TRBJ1-5; D gene ambiguous. Germline lookup yields CDR1 LNHDA and CDR2 SQIVND (reference sequence). V dropped 8 bases and J dropped 9 bases, with 17 bases sitting between them. The CDR3 loop spans 13 amino acids. CDR3 in DNA: TGTGCCAGTGCCGATCGGGCCTTAGGGCCCCAGCATTTT. Translated, it gives CASADRALGPQHF.

This clonotype was observed a few times. This chain links TRBV30 with TRBJ2-2, with D possibly being TRBD1 (6 bases). The V and J ends lost 6 bases and 3 bases respectively, with 17 bases between them. Germline V CDR1 and CDR2: GTSNPN, SVGIG (reference sequence). The CDR3 has 15 residues. CDR3 residues: CACEFTGWDTGELFF. The CDR3 bases are TGTGCCTGTGAATTTACAGGGTGGGACACCGGGGAGCTGTTTTTT.

V and J are TRBV2 and TRBJ1-1, with 7 bases lining up with TRBD1. The CDR3 is 15 residues long. Germline trimming cut 6 bases from V and 1 base from J; bases unmatched to any gene: 8. Per the germline V gene, CDR1 is SNHLY and CDR2 is FYNNEI. CDR3 in amino acids: CASSPIGTANTEAFF. Here the CDR3 DNA reads TGTGCCAGCAGCCCAATCGGGACAGCGAACACTGAAGCTTTCTTT.

V is TRBV29-1 and J is TRBJ1-2; D is perhaps TRBD1 (5 bases). The ends were cut back, 4 bases at V and 7 bases at J, with 16 bases in the middle. From germline, CDR1 is SQVTM and CDR2 ANQGSEA. CDR3 length: 13 residues. The DNA of the CDR3 is TGCAGCGTTGTCCGGACCAGGGAATTTGGCTACACCTTC. Translating it yields CSVVRTREFGYTF. Complete variable domain (other parts from reference TRBV29-1 and TRBJ1-2): SAVISQKPSRDICQRGTSLTIQCQVDSQVTMMFWYRQQPGQSLTLIATANQGSEATYESGFVIDKFPISRPNLTFSTLTVSNMSPEDSSIYLCSVVRTREFGYTFGSGTRLTVV.